This TCR beta chain came from a study of tumor-infiltrating lymphocytes in primary liver carcinoma. For the study at large: Recorded tumor stage was T1-T3 N0M0, with diameters of about 4.2 to 10 cm. Sequencing of the samples generated roughly 3.5 to 7.5 million productive TCRbeta reads, with similar yields across tissue types.

For this clonotype: One junction end does not reproduce the germline sequence, and a read error may be involved.

RNA and DNA were co-extracted from roughly 20-30 mg of unsorted bulk tissue. All tumor samples contained more than 80% viable tumor cells. Germline-derived CDR1 and CDR2 are SGHKS and YYEKEE (reference sequence). The CDR3 spans 17 residues. A primer matching the constant region was used to make TCR beta cDNA from about 500 ng of total RNA. Library construction for TCR beta comprised three nested multiplex PCR rounds performed with slightly modified ARM-PCR. Primers for the first two PCR rounds were TRBV1-TRBV30 forward primers and a C-beta reverse primer (about 10 cycles per round). MiXCR was run by TCRdb on the multiplex PCR reads, yielding one entry per CDR3 protein. The repertoire includes approximately 190,000 distinct CDR3 sequences, 70% to 90% of them detected once, and roughly 20% sits in the top ten.

The chain is built from TRBV5-5 and TRBJ2-3, with 12 bases fitting TRBD1. This receptor was taken from a man aged 35-49 years with primary liver carcinoma and hepatitis B virus infection. What was sequenced was tumor tissue from primary liver carcinoma. CDR3 in amino acids: CANRRGAGTGGTDTQYF. DNA of the CDR3: TGTGCCAACAGGCGGGGAGCCGGGACAGGGGGCACAGATACGCAATATTTT.